What follows are 6 T cell receptor beta chains derived from one specimen sequenced in a study of early T cells in non-severe SARS-CoV-2 infection. TCRdb reprocessed the 5' RACE reads via MiXCR and lists one record per CDR3 protein. The sample contains roughly 69,000 distinct CDR3 sequences, almost 9% of which appear only once. The source was whole blood, collected at baseline. The receptor source for this set is an adult who was a healthcare worker with PCR-confirmed SARS-CoV-2 infection or an uninfected control (not recorded which).

The table lists this clonotype with many counts. V is TRBV7-9 and J is TRBJ1-1, with a possible D match to TRBD1 (6 bases). V lost 0 bases to trimming and J lost 4 bases, with 9 bases between them. This CDR3 contains 14 residues. Per germline, CDR1 SEHNR and CDR2 FQNEAQ (reference sequence). The CDR3 region has the DNA TGTGCCAGCAGCTTAGCCGTAGGGGGCACTGAAGCTTTCTTT. As protein: CASSLAVGGTEAFF.

This clonotype has only a few counts. The chain recombines TRBV27 with TRBJ2-5, with 7 bases fitting TRBD2. This CDR3 has 15 residues. V shed 6 bases and J 5 bases; nucleotides not matched to a gene: 12. CDR1 and CDR2 from the germline V gene are MNHEY and SMNVEV (reference sequence). For the CDR3, the DNA is TGTGCCAGCAGAGGGCACGGGGAGGGCCGCGAGACCCAGTACTTC. Translation: CASRGHGEGRETQYF.

V gene TRBV19 combines with J gene TRBJ2-7, with D possibly being TRBD1 (6 bases). Germline V gene sequence: CDR1 LNHDA, CDR2 SQIVND (reference sequence). V was pared by 4 bases and J by 7 bases, with 17 bases between. CDR3 length: 14 amino acids. As DNA, the CDR3 is TGTGCCAGTAGTACAGACCGAATGACAGGAGAGCAGTACTTC. Translation: CASSTDRMTGEQYF.

This chain joins TRBV12-3 or TRBV12-4 and TRBJ2-5, with D perhaps matching TRBD1 (6 bases). Trimming shortened V by 6 bases and J by 2 bases, and 16 bases separated the two germline ends. The CDR3 is made up of 15 amino acids. In DNA form, the CDR3 reads TGTGCCAGCAGCGAGCAGGGACAACCGCAAGAGACCCAGTACTTC. Translating it yields CASSEQGQPQETQYF.

This clonotype came up many times. The V gene is TRBV11-2, the J gene TRBJ2-5, with 8 bases aligning to TRBD1. The CDR3 is 15 amino acids. With V trimmed by 3 bases and J by 4 bases, 7 bases remained unmatched. Per the germline V gene, CDR1 is SGHAT and CDR2 is FQNNGV. CDR3 in DNA: TGTGCCAGCAGCTTTACCAGGGGGCTGGGAGAGACCCAGTACTTC. Translation gives CASSFTRGLGETQYF.

This clonotype was seen a handful of times. The CDR3: CASSQQGNPQETQYF. The CDR3 region has the DNA TGTGCCAGCAGCCAACAGGGGAATCCTCAAGAGACCCAGTACTTC. The V call is TRBV11-2, the J call TRBJ2-5, with 7 bases that match TRBD1. Germline values: CDR1 SGHAT, CDR2 FQNNGV. V dropped 5 bases and J dropped 2; count of bases not matched to a gene: 8. CDR3 length: 15 amino acids.